This T cell receptor (beta chain) was captured in a study of CD8+CD57+ T cells in acquired aplastic anemia. Study background: The average for DNA from sorted CD4+ and CD8+ cells was about 2.9 ug. Study-wide findings and caveats: Patients and controls turned out to have 25 to 30 CD8+ CDR3 sequences in common. Levels of CD8+ Simpson's diversity were not significantly distinct in patients versus controls.

The V gene's germline CDR1 is LNHDA and CDR2 SQIVND (reference sequence). CDR3 length: 14 residues. Trimming pared 8 bases from V and 7 bases from J, leaving 17 bases between. Patients chosen for sequencing had shown CD8+CD57+ cell expansion by flow cytometry. Blood sampling was performed on the patients, and none of them had received therapy by then. This clonotype appeared many times. Its specificity is not known. Researchers used genomic DNA as the template to profile TCR beta VDJ and CDR3. TCRdb used MiXCR to reprocess the reads, holding one entry per CDR3 protein. Seen here are 150,000 to 200,000 distinct CDR3 sequences, roughly 65% observed once, and the top ten hold approximately 40%.

Material: sorted CD4+, CD8+, or CD8+CD57+ T cells (not recorded which) from PBMCs. The V call is TRBV19, the J call TRBJ2-2; weak D call: TRBD1 (5 bases). The TCR originated in a human donor with aplastic anemia. CDR3 region: CASGKKGMGGELFF. The CDR3 DNA sequence: TGTGCCAGTGGGAAAAAGGGGATGGGCGGGGAGCTGTTTTTT.